Described below is a single TCR beta chain sequence and its context. At least ten counts were recorded for this clonotype. Its antigen is still unknown. Base quality data are lacking; no much larger clone is found one base away. This sample was sequenced with an Illumina HiSeq 2500. TCR beta libraries were prepared by quantitative 5'-RACE with molecular barcodes. The study's own analysis went as follows. To identify disease-linked TCR variants, a new computational method was used, one built on a probabilistic model of VDJ rearrangement. Starting from the raw public reads, TCRdb applied fastp trimming at Q25, assembled clones with MiXCR and retained in-frame beta chains. Each CDR3 protein appears once, grouped with its most common genes and DNA. These V and J calls are TCRdb output, not the study's own analysis. The table for this sample lists approximately 92,000 distinct CDR3 sequences; 7.5% to 9% of them were counted only once. Approximately 4.6% of the sample is in the top ten clones.

The CDR3 contains 15 residues, cysteine and phenylalanine counted. Left in the record is the CDR3 DNA by itself, 45 bases read in frame from the first base. A distance of 10 bases separates the germline ends of V and J, which lose 0 bases and 4 bases respectively. The data were taken from a study of CD8 T cells in ankylosing spondylitis (dated by TCRdb to 2016 to 2017). Notes on the research overall: T cell receptor beta repertoires were profiled in healthy donors and ankylosing spondylitis patients so that disease-linked TCR variants could be found. The full study cohort comprised around 25 ankylosing spondylitis patients and over 95 healthy donors. Peripheral blood was sampled, and synovial fluid was also collected from ankylosing spondylitis patients.

Summary of the overall study and its limitations: Some TCR beta motif variants had previously been reported in synovial fluid and blood of reactive arthritis patients, which suggested common disease-initiation mechanisms. According to the report, matched synovial fluid samples from ankylosing spondylitis patients were significantly enriched for the disease-linked clones. Blood from ankylosing spondylitis patients appeared to be characterized by a TCR beta motif composed of several highly homologous amino acid variants. The disease-linked clones showed a CD8+ phenotype and occurred at relatively low frequencies in peripheral blood.

The clonotype comes from a male donor with ankylosing spondylitis or in good health (not recorded which). The sample taken for sequencing was blood, either unsorted or a sorted T cell fraction (not recorded which). The rearranged segments are TRBV12-3 or TRBV12-4 and TRBJ2-1; the D segment might be TRBD1 or TRBD2, since each matches 5 bases. The CDR3: CASSLALGTYNEQFF. The sequence in DNA is TGTGCCAGCAGTTTAGCGCTGGGGACGTACAATGAGCAGTTCTTC.